This is a list of T cell receptor beta chains from one sample in a study of blood T cell repertoires in COVID-19. Method: immunoSEQ multiplex PCR; TCRdb's copy keeps in-frame clones and lacks some. The sample yields some 95,000 clones, about 80% seen once. Sequences were obtained from peripheral blood. All receptors come from a man aged 65 to 79 with acute or convalescent COVID-19. The CDR3 runs from the conserved cysteine through the conserved F or W. The D gene is left open where the match is weak. The size of a clone is reported for some rows only, either as once, few or many, or as a class for expanded clones.

clone_size d_call j_call v_call cdr3_nt cdr3_aa
once TRBD1 TRBJ2-7 TRBV5-1 TGCGCCAGCAGCTTGATGGGACAGCGTGTGACCTACGAGCAGTACTTC CASSLMGQRVTYEQYF
- - TRBJ2-7 TRBV7-8 TGTGCCAGCAGCTTACTAGTGTGGGCCTACGAGCAGTACTTC CASSLLVWAYEQYF
- TRBD2 TRBJ2-5 TRBV4-2 TGTGCCAGCAGCCCAGCCCGGACTAGCGGGGAAGAGACCCAGTACTTC CASSPARTSGEETQYF
once - TRBJ1-2 TRBV12-3/TRBV12-4 TGTGCCAGCAGCCCGAATAAGGGGCTGAGCTACACCTTC CASSPNKGLSYTF
once TRBD2 TRBJ2-3 TRBV3-1/TRBV3-2 TGTGCCAGCAGCCAACCCGGGACTAGCGTTACAGATACGCAGTATTTT CASSQPGTSVTDTQYF
- TRBD2 TRBJ2-7 TRBV5-4 TGTGCCAGCAGCCTTAGCGGGGGTCGCTACGAGCAGTACTTC CASSLSGGRYEQYF
- - TRBJ2-5 TRBV28 TGTGCCAGCACCTTACTCCGGGACTGGCACCAAGAGACCCAGTACTTC CASTLLRDWHQETQYF
- - TRBJ1-5 TRBV28 TGTGCCAGCAGCGGGGGGGGTCAGCCCCAGCATTTT CASSGGGQPQHF
- - TRBJ1-5 TRBV7-2 TGTGCCAGCAGCTTAGGGGCAGGGAACAATCAGCCCCAGCATTTT CASSLGAGNNQPQHF
- TRBD1 TRBJ1-4 TRBV5-6 TGTGCCAGCAGCTCCATTCAGGGGGCGTCTAATGAAAAACTGTTTTTT CASSSIQGASNEKLFF
- - TRBJ2-1 TRBV5-1 TGCGCCAGCAGCTTGGGACAGAGCTCCTACAATGAGCAGTTCTTC CASSLGQSSYNEQFF
- TRBD1 TRBJ2-5 TRBV18 TGTGCCAGCTCACCATCTCGGGGACAGGGCGCGATCCAAGAGACCCAGTACTTC CASSPSRGQGAIQETQYF
- TRBD2 TRBJ2-1 TRBV11-2 TGTGCCAGCACCGCGCTAGCGGGAGGGGAGCAGTTCTTC CASTALAGGEQFF
- TRBD1 TRBJ2-1 TRBV18 TGTGCCAGCTCAACAATGACAGGGGGGGAAAATGAGCAGTTCTTC CASSTMTGGENEQFF
- TRBD2 TRBJ2-3 TRBV28 TGTGCCGTAGCGGGAGATAGGGTTACAGATACGCAGTATTTT CAVAGDRVTDTQYF
- - TRBJ2-7 TRBV21-1 TGTGCCAGCAGCAAAGTCAGGGGCGACGAGCAGTACTTC CASSKVRGDEQYF
- - TRBJ1-6 TRBV15 TGTGCCACCAGCAGAGATTATGGGAGCTCCTATAATTCACCCCTCCACTTT CATSRDYGSSYNSPLHF
- TRBD2 TRBJ2-2 TRBV28 TGTGCCAGCAGTGGACTAGCGGGTAACACCGGGGAGCTGTTTTTT CASSGLAGNTGELFF
- TRBD1 TRBJ2-4 TRBV2 TGTGCCAGCAGCGGACAGGGATCCTCAAACATTCAGTACTTC CASSGQGSSNIQYF
- TRBD1 TRBJ2-1 TRBV7-9 TGTGCCAGCAGCTCCAGGCGGACAGGGGGCAGGAGCTCCTACAATGAGCAGTTCTTC CASSSRRTGGRSSYNEQFF
- TRBD2 TRBJ2-5 TRBV30 TGTGCCTGGAGTAAACGGGTAGGGCTAGCGGGTTCAAGGGAGACCCAGTACTTC CAWSKRVGLAGSRETQYF
- - TRBJ1-5 TRBV4-2 TGTGCCAGCAGCCAAGATCGGGGTAGCAATCAGCCCCAGCATTTT CASSQDRGSNQPQHF
- TRBD2 TRBJ2-7 TRBV9 TGTGCCAGCAGCCCTCGATCGGCGGGAGGGCCATCCTACGAGCAGTACTTC CASSPRSAGGPSYEQYF
- - TRBJ2-1 TRBV29-1 TGCAGCGTTCCGGGGTACAATGAGCAGTTCTTC CSVPGYNEQFF
- TRBD1 TRBJ2-7 TRBV5-1 TGCGCCAGCAGCTTGACAGGGGCGTACTACGAGCAGTACTTC CASSLTGAYYEQYF
- TRBD1 TRBJ1-6 TRBV27 TGTGCCAGCAGTTCAGGACAGGGGTGGAATTCACCCCTCCACTTT CASSSGQGWNSPLHF
once TRBD2 TRBJ2-5 TRBV28 TGTGCCAGCAACCCGCGGGGGGGAGGGGAGACCCAGTACTTC CASNPRGGGETQYF
- - TRBJ2-5 TRBV5-4 TGTGCCAGCAGCCCGTACCAAGAGACCCAGTACTTC CASSPYQETQYF
few - TRBJ1-5 TRBV9 TGTGCCAGCAGCGTAGGAGGGTACGGTCAGCCCCAGCATTTT CASSVGGYGQPQHF
- TRBD2 TRBJ2-1 TRBV27 TGTGCCAGCAGTCACTTAACGGCACCGGGACTAGCGGGAGGGCCGCAGTTCTTC CASSHLTAPGLAGGPQFF